This record concerns one T cell receptor (beta chain) sequence. Its antigen is not identified. These data belong to a study of type 1 regulatory T cells. Whole-study results and caveats: Compared with non-type 1 regulatory T cells, type 1 regulatory T cells showed a more restricted TCR repertoire.

TCRdb re-called the reads with MiXCR, one entry per CDR3 protein. The table includes about 62,000 distinct CDR3 sequences, less than 65% detected once. The CDR3 is 12 residues long. V shed 0 bases and J shed 9 bases, with 7 bases lying between them. Germline V gene data show CDR1 as SGHRS and CDR2 as YFSETQ. Sequencing was performed on cultured non-Tr1 T cells, either the whole culture or a sorted T cell fraction (not recorded which). The rearrangement joins TRBV5-1 to TRBJ2-1, with D unresolved. This clonotype was obtained from a human donor in good health. This CDR3 reads CASSLALSEQFF. Written as DNA, the CDR3 is TGCGCCAGCAGCTTGGCATTAAGTGAGCAGTTCTTC.